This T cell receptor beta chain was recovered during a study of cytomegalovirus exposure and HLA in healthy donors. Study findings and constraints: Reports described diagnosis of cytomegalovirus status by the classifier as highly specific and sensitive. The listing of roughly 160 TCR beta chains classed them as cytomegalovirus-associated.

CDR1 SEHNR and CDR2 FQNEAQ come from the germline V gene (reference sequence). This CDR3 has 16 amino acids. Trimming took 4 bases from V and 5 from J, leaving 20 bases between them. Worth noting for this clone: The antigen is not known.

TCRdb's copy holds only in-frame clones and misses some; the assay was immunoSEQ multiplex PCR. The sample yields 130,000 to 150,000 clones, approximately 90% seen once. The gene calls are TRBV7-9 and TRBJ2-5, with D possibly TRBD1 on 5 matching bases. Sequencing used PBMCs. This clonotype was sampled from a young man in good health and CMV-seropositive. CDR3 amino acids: CASSSPDNFGVETQYF. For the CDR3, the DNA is TGTGCCAGCAGCTCCCCGGACAACTTCGGTGTGGAGACCCAGTACTTC.